Following are 9 T cell receptor beta chains from one sample sequenced in a study of Graves' ophthalmopathy and Graves' hyperthyroidism. For repertoire sequencing, the TCR beta CDR3 regions were amplified from RNA transcripts. First-round RT-PCR employed HTBI primers, with a second-round multiplex PCR after it. From the multiplex PCR reads, TCRdb called clonotypes with MiXCR, one entry per CDR3 protein. Found here are 52,000 or so distinct CDR3 sequences, under 55% of them singletons; the top ten hold around 4.5%. The sample was peripheral blood. These receptors all stem from an adult woman with Graves' ophthalmopathy.

This chain joins TRBV6-4 and TRBJ2-1; TRBD2 aligns across 8 bases. Germline trimming cut 7 bases from V and 5 bases from J; bases unmatched to any gene: 4. This CDR3 spans 13 amino acids. Germline assignment: CDR1 MRHNA and CDR2 SNTAGT. CDR3 loop: CASTTGGHNEQFF. The CDR3, as DNA: TGTGCCAGCACCACGGGAGGGCACAATGAGCAGTTCTTC.

The sample holds many counts of this clonotype. The V call is TRBV7-3, the J call TRBJ2-2, with D perhaps TRBD2 (5 bases). Trimming took 5 bases from V and 6 from J, leaving 13 bases between them. Germline CDR1 reads SGHTA; CDR2 reads FQGTGA. The length of the CDR3 is 14 residues. DNA for the CDR3: TGTGCCAGCAGCCCGTCCGGGGTAGCCGGGGAGCTGTTTTTT. Amino acid sequence: CASSPSGVAGELFF.

Points on this clonotype: A much bigger clone sits one base away, suggesting this may be a read error. V and J are TRBV19 and TRBJ2-3; 14 nucleotides align to TRBD2. Germline V lookup: CDR1 LNHDA, CDR2 SQIVND (reference sequence). CDR3 size: 24 residues. CDR3 DNA: TGTGCCTGTAGCCCACCCCTGGGACTAGCGGGAGAAGTCGAAGGTAGTCCCCGCACAGATACGCAGTATTTT. Translation: CACSPPLGLAGEVEGSPRTDTQYF.

This clonotype was observed many times. The V gene is TRBV20-1, the J gene TRBJ2-2; D is ambiguous. The germline gives CDR1 DFQATT, CDR2 SNEGSKA (reference sequence). V was pared by 6 bases and J by 5 bases, with 7 bases between. The CDR3 is 11 amino acids. This CDR3 is CSATSTGELFF. The CDR3 DNA reads as TGCAGTGCCACCTCAACCGGGGAGCTGTTTTTT.

The gene calls are TRBV20-1 and TRBJ2-7; 9 nucleotides match TRBD2. Germline V gene data show CDR1 as DFQATT and CDR2 as SNEGSKA (reference sequence). This CDR3 has 15 amino acids. The trim removed 2 bases at V and 7 bases at J, leaving 12 bases unmatched. CDR3 sequence (DNA): TGCAGTGCTAGATCTGGCGGGAGGGCAACCGGGGAGCAGTACTTC. Amino acid sequence: CSARSGGRATGEQYF.

The table lists this clonotype with many counts. V and J are TRBV6-2 or TRBV6-3 and TRBJ1-1; D not resolved. This CDR3 is 12 amino acids long. The germline V gene has CDR1 MNHEY and CDR2 SVGEGT. V lost 10 bases and J 3 bases, leaving 12 bases between the germline ends. CDR3 nucleotide sequence: TGTGCCACCCGTAGAGACTACACTGAAGCTTTCTTT. This codes for CATRRDYTEAFF.

This clonotype appeared a single time. A much larger clone is a single base away; this may be a read error. The final CDR3 position lacks the conserved phenylalanine or tryptophan, pointing to a likely read error. The chain uses TRBV30 and TRBJ1-5; no clear D gene. Germline-derived CDR1 and CDR2 are GTSNPN and SVGIG (reference sequence). V dropped 1 base and J dropped 6 bases, with 10 bases sitting between them. This CDR3 contains 13 residues. The CDR3 sequence: CAWSGGGGQPQHS. The CDR3 region has the DNA TGTGCCTGGAGTGGCGGTGGCGGTCAGCCCCAGCATTCT.

This clonotype was counted ten times or more. The genes are TRBV19 and TRBJ1-1; 9 bases map to TRBD1. The trim removed 7 bases at V and 5 bases at J, leaving 5 bases unmatched. The CDR3 covers 13 residues. CDR1 is LNHDA, CDR2 SQIVND, per germline (reference sequence). As DNA, the CDR3 is TGTGCCAGTAAAAGGACAGGGGAAACTGAAGCTTTCTTT. Its protein is CASKRTGETEAFF.

Ten or more counts support this clonotype. The V and J genes are TRBV12-3 or TRBV12-4 and TRBJ2-1; TRBD2 aligns across 16 bases. The CDR3 runs to 16 residues. V shed 6 bases and J 8 bases; nucleotides not matched to a gene: 7. The CDR3 is CASSPGLAGGGDEQFF. The CDR3 region has the DNA TGTGCCAGCAGCCCGGGACTAGCGGGAGGGGGAGATGAGCAGTTCTTC.